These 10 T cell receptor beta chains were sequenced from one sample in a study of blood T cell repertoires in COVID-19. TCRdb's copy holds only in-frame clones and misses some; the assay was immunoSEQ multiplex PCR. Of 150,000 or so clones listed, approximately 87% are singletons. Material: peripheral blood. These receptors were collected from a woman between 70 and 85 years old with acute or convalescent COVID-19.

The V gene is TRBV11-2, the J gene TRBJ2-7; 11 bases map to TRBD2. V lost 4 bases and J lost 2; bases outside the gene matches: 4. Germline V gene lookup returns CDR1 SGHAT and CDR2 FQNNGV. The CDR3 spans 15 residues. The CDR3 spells CASSSGLAVAYEQYF. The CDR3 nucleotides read TGTGCCAGCAGCTCGGGACTAGCGGTAGCCTACGAGCAGTACTTC.

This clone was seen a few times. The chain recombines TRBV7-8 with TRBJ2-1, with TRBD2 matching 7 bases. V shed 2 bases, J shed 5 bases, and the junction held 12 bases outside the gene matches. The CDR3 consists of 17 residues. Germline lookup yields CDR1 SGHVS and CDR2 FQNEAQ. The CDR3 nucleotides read TGTGCCAGCAGCTTATTACCAGCGGGATCACAGAACAATGAGCAGTTCTTC. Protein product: CASSLLPAGSQNNEQFF.

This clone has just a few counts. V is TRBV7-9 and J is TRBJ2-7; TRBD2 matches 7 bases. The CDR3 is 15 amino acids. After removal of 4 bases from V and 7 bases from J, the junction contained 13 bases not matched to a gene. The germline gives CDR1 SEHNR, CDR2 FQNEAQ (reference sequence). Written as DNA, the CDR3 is TGTGCCAGCAGCTCACCGGGTCCTAGCGGCGCAGAGCAGTACTTC. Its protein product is CASSSPGPSGAEQYF. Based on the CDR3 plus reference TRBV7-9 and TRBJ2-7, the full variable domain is DTGVSQNPRHKITKRGQNVTFRCDPISEHNRLYWYRQTLGQGPEFLTYFQNEAQLEKSRLLSDRFSAERPKGSFSTLEIQRTEQGDSAMYLCASSSPGPSGAEQYFGPGTRLTVT.

This CDR3 reads CASSHLASAPYEQYF. As DNA, the CDR3 is TGCGCCAGCAGCCATTTAGCTAGCGCGCCCTACGAGCAGTACTTC. The genes are TRBV4-3 and TRBJ2-7; a weak D match, TRBD2 (6 bases). The CDR3 covers 15 residues. CDR1 is LGHNA and CDR2 is YSLEER in the germline V gene. Trimming removed 3 bases at V and 2 bases at J, with 14 bases between.

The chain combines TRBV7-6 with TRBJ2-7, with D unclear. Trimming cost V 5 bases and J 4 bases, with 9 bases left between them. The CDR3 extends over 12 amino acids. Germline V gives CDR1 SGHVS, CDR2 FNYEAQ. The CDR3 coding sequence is TGTGCCAGCAGCAGCACCGGGTACGAGCAGTACTTC. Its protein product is CASSSTGYEQYF.

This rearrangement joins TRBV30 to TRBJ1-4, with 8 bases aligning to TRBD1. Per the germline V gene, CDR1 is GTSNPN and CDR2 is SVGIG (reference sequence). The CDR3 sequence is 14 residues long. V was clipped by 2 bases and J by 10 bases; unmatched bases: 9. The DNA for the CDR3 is TGTGCCTGGAGTTCAGGGGGCACGGGGGCAAAACTGTTTTTT. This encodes CAWSSGGTGAKLFF.

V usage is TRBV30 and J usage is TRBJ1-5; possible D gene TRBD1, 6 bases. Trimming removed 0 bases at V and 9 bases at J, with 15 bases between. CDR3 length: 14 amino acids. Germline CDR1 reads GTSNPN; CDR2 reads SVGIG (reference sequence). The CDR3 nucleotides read TGTGCCTGGAGTGTAGGACAGCCTGGGCGGCCCCAGCATTTT. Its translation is CAWSVGQPGRPQHF.

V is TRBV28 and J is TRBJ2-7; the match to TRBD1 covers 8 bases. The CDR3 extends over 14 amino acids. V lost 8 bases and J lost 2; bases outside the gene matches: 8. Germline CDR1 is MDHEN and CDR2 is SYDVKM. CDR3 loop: CASLGQASTYEQYF. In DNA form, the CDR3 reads TGTGCCAGCCTGGGACAGGCCTCAACCTACGAGCAGTACTTC.

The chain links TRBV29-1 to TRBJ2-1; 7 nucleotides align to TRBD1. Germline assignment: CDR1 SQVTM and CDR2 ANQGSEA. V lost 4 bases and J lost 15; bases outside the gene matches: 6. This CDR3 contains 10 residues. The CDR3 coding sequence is TGCAGCGTTGTAGAGACAGGGTGGTTCTTC. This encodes CSVVETGWFF.

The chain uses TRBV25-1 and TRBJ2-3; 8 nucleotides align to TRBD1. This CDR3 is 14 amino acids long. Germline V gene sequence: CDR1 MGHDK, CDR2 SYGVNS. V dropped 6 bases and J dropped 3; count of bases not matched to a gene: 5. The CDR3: CASRQGGGTDTQYF. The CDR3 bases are TGTGCCAGCAGACAGGGGGGTGGTACAGATACGCAGTATTTT.